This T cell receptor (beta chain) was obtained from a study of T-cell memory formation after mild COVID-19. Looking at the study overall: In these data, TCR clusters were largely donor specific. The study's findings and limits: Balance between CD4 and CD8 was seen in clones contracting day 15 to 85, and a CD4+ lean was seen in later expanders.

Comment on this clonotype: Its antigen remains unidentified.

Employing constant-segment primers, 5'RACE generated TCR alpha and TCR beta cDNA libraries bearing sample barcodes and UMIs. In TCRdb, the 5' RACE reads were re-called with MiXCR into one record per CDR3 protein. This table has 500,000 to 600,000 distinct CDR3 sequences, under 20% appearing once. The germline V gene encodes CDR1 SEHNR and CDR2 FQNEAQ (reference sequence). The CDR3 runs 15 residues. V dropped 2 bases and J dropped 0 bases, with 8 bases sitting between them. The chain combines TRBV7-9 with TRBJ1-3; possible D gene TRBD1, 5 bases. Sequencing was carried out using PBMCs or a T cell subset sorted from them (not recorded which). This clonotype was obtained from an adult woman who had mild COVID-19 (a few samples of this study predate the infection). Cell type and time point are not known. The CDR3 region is CASSLLGASGNTIYF. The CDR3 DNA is TGTGCCAGCAGCTTATTAGGGGCCTCTGGAAACACCATATATTTT.